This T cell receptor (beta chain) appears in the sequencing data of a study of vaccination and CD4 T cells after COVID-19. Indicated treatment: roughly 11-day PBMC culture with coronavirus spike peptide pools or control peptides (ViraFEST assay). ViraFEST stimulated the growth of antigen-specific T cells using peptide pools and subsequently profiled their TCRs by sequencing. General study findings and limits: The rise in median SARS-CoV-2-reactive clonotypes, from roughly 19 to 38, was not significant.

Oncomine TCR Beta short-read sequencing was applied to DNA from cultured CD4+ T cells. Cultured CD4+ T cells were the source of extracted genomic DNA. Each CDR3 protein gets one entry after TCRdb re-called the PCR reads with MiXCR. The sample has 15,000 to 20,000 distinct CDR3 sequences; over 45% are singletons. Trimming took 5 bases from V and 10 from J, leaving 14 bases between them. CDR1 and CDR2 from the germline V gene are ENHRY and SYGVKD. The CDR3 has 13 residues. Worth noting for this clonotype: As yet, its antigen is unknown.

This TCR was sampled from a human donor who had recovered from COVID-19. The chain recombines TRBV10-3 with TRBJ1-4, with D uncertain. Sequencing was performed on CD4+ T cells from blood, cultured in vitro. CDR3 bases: TGTGCCATCAGTCCCACGTCGGAGGGAAAACTGTTTTTT. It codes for CAISPTSEGKLFF.